The next 32 T cell receptor beta chains were all read from a single sample in a study of T cells in Graves' hyperthyroidism and ophthalmopathy. Authors of the study amplified TCR beta CDR3 regions from RNA transcripts. The TCR CDR3 was amplified in a first-round RT-PCR using the HTBI primer set. TCRdb independently ran MiXCR on the multiplex PCR reads; one entry per CDR3 protein. The sample lists some 350,000 distinct CDR3 sequences; roughly 15% were seen once. Sequencing was carried out using blood. These receptors came from a woman aged 55-69 years with Graves' ophthalmopathy.

This clonotype was detected ten times or more. This chain connects TRBV7-2 to TRBJ2-1; D is unresolved. Trimming pared 0 bases from V and 13 bases from J, leaving 10 bases between. The CDR3 is 12 amino acids. Germline lookup yields CDR1 SGHTA and CDR2 FQGNSA. As DNA, the CDR3 is TGTGCCAGCAGCTTAGCGGGCCGTAGCCAGTTCTTC. This translates into CASSLAGRSQFF.

With respect to this clonotype: Being one base from a much bigger clone, this may be a read error. The J gene is TRBJ1-1, the V gene TRBV7-9; TRBD1 might be the D (5 bases). This CDR3 comprises 15 residues. CDR1 is SEHNR and CDR2 is FQNEAQ in the germline V gene (reference sequence). CDR3 DNA: TGTACCAGCAGCTCCCCCTCGGGGGAGAACACTGAAGCTTTCTTT. It specifies CTSSSPSGENTEAFF.

This clonotype was seen many times. V gene TRBV20-1 combines with J gene TRBJ2-7; no firm D call. The germline V gene has CDR1 DFQATT and CDR2 SNEGSKA (reference sequence). V shed 3 bases and J shed 0 bases, with 9 bases lying between them. This CDR3 has 13 amino acids. The CDR3 sequence is CSASGYSSYEQYF. In nucleotides, the CDR3 is TGCAGTGCTAGCGGGTACTCCTCCTACGAGCAGTACTTC.

This clonotype was recorded many times. The chain carries TRBV12-3 or TRBV12-4 and TRBJ2-7; perhaps TRBD2 as D (6 bases). V was shortened by 5 bases and J by 2 bases, with 10 bases between the two germline ends. CDR3 size: 13 residues. The CDR3 here is CASSQGGAYEQYF. In DNA form, the CDR3 reads TGTGCCAGCAGTCAGGGAGGAGCCTACGAGCAGTACTTC.

This chain joins TRBV11-2 and TRBJ2-1, with 11 bases lining up with TRBD1. The CDR3 covers 17 residues. With 5 bases clipped from V and 1 base from J, the junction kept 7 bases outside the gene matches. In germline, CDR1 is SGHAT, CDR2 FQNNGV. The DNA for the CDR3 is TGTGCCAGCAGCCCGAGGACAGGGGGCAGGTCCTACAATGAGCAGTTCTTC. It is translated as CASSPRTGGRSYNEQFF.

This clonotype has just a few counts. V and J are TRBV9 and TRBJ2-1; D not resolved. The CDR3 length is 15 residues. Deletions cut 3 bases from V and 5 bases from J, with 15 bases between. Germline loops: CDR1 SGDLS, CDR2 YYNGEE. The CDR3 reads CASSEDPLRDNEQFF. CDR3 bases: TGTGCCAGCAGCGAGGACCCCCTTCGCGACAATGAGCAGTTCTTC. Complete variable domain (other parts from reference TRBV9 and TRBJ2-1): DSGVTQTPKHLITATGQRVTLRCSPRSGDLSVYWYQQSLDQGLQFLIQYYNGEERAKGNILERFSAQQFPDLHSELNLSSLELGDSALYFCASSEDPLRDNEQFFGPGTRLTVL.

At least ten counts were recorded for this clonotype. The genes are TRBV12-3 or TRBV12-4 and TRBJ2-3, with 14 positions matching TRBD2. This CDR3 has 16 residues. V dropped 8 bases and J dropped 1; count of bases not matched to a gene: 5. The CDR3 region has the DNA TGTGCCAGCCGAAGACTAGCGGGAGGGGGCACAGATACGCAGTATTTT. It codes for CASRRLAGGGTDTQYF.

The chain joins TRBV24-1 to TRBJ1-1; tentatively, D is TRBD1 (5 bases). Between the trimmed V and J ends, which lost 4 bases and 5 bases, there was a span of 10 bases. Germline values: CDR1 KGHDR, CDR2 SFDVKD. CDR3 size: 13 residues. CDR3 amino acids: CATSERGGTEAFF. CDR3 in DNA: TGTGCCACCAGTGAGCGGGGGGGTACTGAAGCTTTCTTT.

This clonotype was detected only a few times. The CDR3 DNA reads as TGTGCCAGCAGTTACCTGAACACTGAAGCTTTCTTT. This codes for CASSYLNTEAFF. The rearrangement uses TRBV6-6 and TRBJ1-1; D call uncertain. Between the trimmed V and J ends, which lost 2 bases and 0 bases, there was a span of 1 base. Germline CDR1 MNHNY, CDR2 SVGAGI (reference sequence). This CDR3 has 12 amino acids.

The table lists this clonotype with many counts. The chain has TRBV11-2 and TRBJ2-5; 10 positions agree with TRBD2. V trimming: 5 bases; J trimming: 4 bases; junction bases outside the gene matches: 7. The CDR3 runs 15 residues. Germline V gene sequence: CDR1 SGHAT, CDR2 FQNNGV. CDR3 in amino acids: CASSISLAGSETQYF. In DNA, the CDR3 is TGTGCCAGCAGCATTTCACTAGCGGGATCAGAGACCCAGTACTTC.

This clonotype was counted ten times or more. The chain joins TRBV20-1 to TRBJ2-7, with D perhaps assigned TRBD1 or TRBD2 (6 bases each). This CDR3 spans 14 amino acids. V was pared by 6 bases and J by 2 bases, with 17 bases between. CDR1 is DFQATT, CDR2 SNEGSKA, per germline (reference sequence). Here the CDR3 reads CSANRPGGAYEQYF. As DNA, the CDR3 is TGCAGTGCCAACCGCCCCGGGGGCGCCTACGAGCAGTACTTC.

To note about this clonotype: At one boundary the junction diverges from the germline segment, which might be a read error. This rearrangement joins TRBV5-1 to TRBJ1-4, with a weak D call TRBD1 (5 bases). The CDR3 has 14 amino acids. Germline CDR1 SGHRS, CDR2 YFSETQ. CDR3 DNA sequence: TGCGCCAGCAGCTTGGTCCCGGGGCGTGAAAAACTGGTTTTT. Translated: CASSLVPGREKLVF.

The sample holds a few counts of this clonotype. The V and J genes are TRBV19 and TRBJ1-1, with D possibly TRBD1 on 6 matching bases. CDR3 length: 18 residues. V was cut by 10 bases and J by 1 base, with 28 bases left in between. CDR1 and CDR2 (germline): LNHDA, SQIVND (reference sequence). This chain's CDR3 is CATRNTLGGAGRNTEAFF. Here the CDR3 DNA reads TGTGCCACTCGAAACACCCTGGGGGGGGCAGGGAGGAACACTGAAGCTTTCTTT.

This clonotype was seen ten or more times. The chain couples TRBV28 to TRBJ2-1, with D perhaps matching TRBD1 (6 bases). V lost 6 bases to trimming and J lost 3 bases, with 12 bases between them. The CDR3 sequence is 14 residues long. The germline gives CDR1 MDHEN, CDR2 SYDVKM. The CDR3 coding sequence is TGTGCCAGCAGGTATGACAGGTTCTACAATGAGCAGTTCTTC. This gives the protein CASRYDRFYNEQFF.

This clonotype was observed many times. Written as DNA, the CDR3 is TGCAGTGCGTTAACCCAACTCAGGGGCTCTTCCTACAATGAGCAGTTCTTC. Translated: CSALTQLRGSSYNEQFF. The V and J genes are TRBV20-1 and TRBJ2-1, with a possible D match to TRBD1 (6 bases). V was pared by 6 bases and J by 1 base, with 22 bases between. Germline assignment: CDR1 DFQATT and CDR2 SNEGSKA (reference sequence). The CDR3 runs to 17 residues.

This clonotype has ten or more counts. V usage is TRBV11-2 and J usage is TRBJ2-3; 10 bases are shared with TRBD2. This CDR3 comprises 17 residues. V gave up 5 bases and J gave up 1 base; unmatched junction bases: 9. In germline, CDR1 is SGHAT, CDR2 FQNNGV. Written as DNA, the CDR3 is TGTGCCAGCAGCGGGTCTAGCGGGAGTCGGGGCACAGATACGCAGTATTTT. It translates to CASSGSSGSRGTDTQYF.

This clonotype came up a few times. The chain couples TRBV19 to TRBJ1-1; a weak D match, TRBD1 (5 bases). The CDR3 covers 16 residues. The V and J ends lost 7 bases and 4 bases respectively, with 22 bases between them. The germline V gene has CDR1 LNHDA and CDR2 SQIVND (reference sequence). The CDR3 spells CASNFMDTRPSTEAFF. For the CDR3, the DNA is TGTGCCAGTAACTTTATGGACACCCGACCCTCCACTGAAGCTTTCTTT.

This clonotype was detected only a few times. The chain carries TRBV5-1 and TRBJ2-5, with TRBD2 identical over 8 bases. V lost 4 bases, J lost 4 bases, and 6 bases stayed unmatched. Germline values: CDR1 SGHRS, CDR2 YFSETQ. This CDR3 contains 14 residues. CDR3 nucleotides: TGCGCCAGCAGCGCCTGGACTAGCCCAGAGACCCAGTACTTC. It codes for CASSAWTSPETQYF.

This clonotype was detected only a few times. V usage is TRBV29-1 and J usage is TRBJ2-5; no definite D call. The V end was cut by 6 bases, the J end by 0 bases, with 8 bases between. The CDR3 has 12 residues. Germline V gene data show CDR1 as SQVTM and CDR2 as ANQGSEA. Here the CDR3 DNA reads TGCAGCGTCGGAAAGTACCAAGAGACCCAGTACTTC. It specifies CSVGKYQETQYF.

This clonotype was recorded many times. The chain carries TRBV9 and TRBJ2-7; tentative D call: TRBD1 (6 bases). The CDR3 runs 15 residues. Germline V gene sequence: CDR1 SGDLS, CDR2 YYNGEE. Trimming stripped 0 bases from V and 2 bases from J, with 12 bases between. In nucleotides, the CDR3 is TGTGCCAGCAGCGTAGGGGTTCAGGGGACCTACGAGCAGTACTTC. It specifies CASSVGVQGTYEQYF.

The chain uses TRBV6-5 and TRBJ1-5; D is unresolved. The ends were cut back, 0 bases at V and 1 base at J, with 7 bases in the middle. There are 15 residues in the CDR3. Germline CDR1 MNHEY, CDR2 SVGAGI. CDR3 in amino acids: CASSYSKGSNQPQHF. CDR3 in DNA: TGTGCCAGCAGTTACTCGAAGGGAAGCAATCAGCCCCAGCATTTT.

Ten or more counts support this clonotype. V usage is TRBV5-1 and J usage is TRBJ2-7; the D gene is possibly TRBD1 (5 bases). Germline V gene sequence: CDR1 SGHRS, CDR2 YFSETQ. V shed 0 bases and J shed 2 bases, with 9 bases lying between them. CDR3 length: 14 amino acids. CDR3 in amino acids: CASSLDGQTYEQYF. The CDR3 DNA follows: TGCGCCAGCAGCTTGGATGGACAAACCTACGAGCAGTACTTC.

This sequence joins TRBV6-5 and TRBJ2-5; D is undetermined. Trimming shortened V by 0 bases and J by 5 bases, and 13 bases separated the two germline ends. Germline V gene lookup returns CDR1 MNHEY and CDR2 SVGAGI. The CDR3 loop spans 15 amino acids. CDR3 DNA sequence: TGTGCCAGCAGTTACTCGACCGCTCTTCCGGAGACCCAGTACTTC. This gives the protein CASSYSTALPETQYF.

This clonotype has a handful of counts. The chain uses TRBV20-1 and TRBJ2-7; 8 nucleotides align to TRBD1. V shed 0 bases and J 5 bases; nucleotides not matched to a gene: 12. Per the germline V gene, CDR1 is DFQATT and CDR2 is SNEGSKA (reference sequence). This CDR3 spans 16 amino acids. Here the CDR3 DNA reads TGCAGTGCTAGAGATCAAAGGGGCAGGGGGCTACACGAGCAGTACTTC. Translated: CSARDQRGRGLHEQYF.

The rearrangement links TRBV19 to TRBJ2-3, with 7 bases identical to TRBD1. The CDR3 spans 16 residues. CDR1 and CDR2 from the germline V gene are LNHDA and SQIVND (reference sequence). With 2 bases clipped from V and 2 bases from J, the junction kept 7 bases outside the gene matches. The CDR3 DNA is TGTGCCAGTAGTATAACAACCGGGACAGTCACAGATACGCAGTATTTT. This sequence encodes CASSITTGTVTDTQYF.

Remarks on this clonotype: The junction does not match germline at one end; this may be a read error. The chain carries TRBV9 and TRBJ2-7, with D maybe TRBD2 (6 bases). The CDR3 length is 14 residues. CDR1 and CDR2 from the germline V gene are SGDLS and YYNGEE. The CDR3 DNA reads as TGTGCCAGCAGCGCAAGACTAGTCTCCCACGAGCAGTACTTC. Its protein is CASSARLVSHEQYF.

A few counts support this clonotype. This sequence joins TRBV7-9 and TRBJ2-1, with 12 bases matching TRBD2. V shed 1 base, J shed 1 base, and the junction held 2 bases outside the gene matches. The CDR3 is 17 residues long. CDR1 is SEHNR, CDR2 FQNEAQ, per germline (reference sequence). DNA for the CDR3: TGTGCCAGCAGCTTAGAGACTAGCGGGAGATCCTACAATGAGCAGTTCTTC. Its protein is CASSLETSGRSYNEQFF.

In its sample, this clonotype was seen a few times. This chain joins TRBV12-3 or TRBV12-4 and TRBJ2-2; 10 bases are a match to TRBD1. CDR3 length equals 17 residues. J was trimmed by 2 bases and V by 7 bases; bases with no gene match: 10. CDR3 loop: CASNPGQGIVNTGELFF. DNA for the CDR3: TGTGCCAGCAACCCGGGACAGGGGATTGTTAACACCGGGGAGCTGTTTTTT.

As concerns this clonotype: This may stem from a read error, because a much larger clone lies one nucleotide away. The CDR3 region is CASSPNRDLGELFF. The CDR3, as DNA: TGTGCCAGCAGCCCCAACAGGGATCTCGGGGAGCTGTTTTTT. V usage is TRBV27 and J usage is TRBJ2-2; D possibly corresponds to TRBD1 (6 bases). The CDR3 totals 14 residues. V lost 6 bases and J lost 7, with 15 bases in between. Germline V CDR1 and CDR2: MNHEY, SMNVEV (reference sequence).

This clonotype has ten or more counts. The rearrangement links TRBV30 to TRBJ2-2, with a weak D call TRBD2 (6 bases). The CDR3 has 14 residues. Trimming cost V 6 bases and J 1 base, with 12 bases left between them. The germline gives CDR1 GTSNPN, CDR2 SVGIG (reference sequence). CDR3 region: CACGMTRNTGELFF. DNA for the CDR3: TGTGCCTGTGGGATGACTAGGAACACCGGGGAGCTGTTTTTT.

The chain is built from TRBV12-3 or TRBV12-4 and TRBJ1-5; D remains unclear. The CDR3 runs 12 residues. The V end lost 2 bases, the J end lost 7 bases, and 6 bases lay between the germline ends. CDR3 DNA: TGTGCCAGCAGTTTATCAGCCCAGCCCCAGCATTTT. Protein sequence: CASSLSAQPQHF.

The sample holds many counts of this clonotype. This chain joins TRBV11-1 and TRBJ2-1, with 7 bases matching TRBD2. The CDR3 is 16 residues long. In germline, CDR1 is SGHAT, CDR2 FQDESV (reference sequence). V dropped 4 bases and J dropped 3; count of bases not matched to a gene: 9. The CDR3 DNA reads as TGTGCCAGCAGCTCTCTGGGGAGGGGAGGCTACAATGAGCAGTTCTTC. Its translation: CASSSLGRGGYNEQFF.